The 7 T cell receptor beta chains presented below share a single source sample, sequenced in a study of blood T cell repertoires in COVID-19. Only in-frame clones appear in the TCRdb table, and some are missing; sequencing was by immunoSEQ multiplex PCR. The sample records a few hundred thousand clones, roughly 86% being singletons. The sequenced sample was PBMCs or T cells enriched from blood (not recorded which). Every receptor here comes from a woman aged 30 to 39 who had recovered from COVID-19.

The chain carries TRBV27 and TRBJ1-2, with 7 bases matching TRBD1. V lost 9 bases to trimming and J lost 5 bases; unmatched junction nucleotides: 9. Germline CDR1 MNHEY, CDR2 SMNVEV (reference sequence). The CDR3 runs 13 residues. Written as DNA, the CDR3 is TGTGCCAGTAAGGACAGGTTAGATTATGGCTACACCTTC. This gives the protein CASKDRLDYGYTF.

The rearrangement uses TRBV5-6 and TRBJ2-7; no clear D. CDR1 and CDR2 from the germline V gene are SGHDT and YYEEEE. CDR3 length: 12 amino acids. V dropped 1 base and J dropped 3 bases, with 5 bases sitting between them. The CDR3 region is CASSLSFYEQYF. The CDR3 bases are TGTGCCAGCAGCTTGTCGTTCTACGAGCAGTACTTC.

V and J are TRBV10-3 and TRBJ1-4; 7 bases map to TRBD1. Trimming at V came to 10 bases and at J to 3 bases, leaving 5 bases not matched to a gene. The germline CDR1 and CDR2 sequences are ENHRY and SYGVKD. This CDR3 has 13 amino acids. CDR3 sequence: CATRQGANEKLFF. CDR3 nucleotide sequence: TGTGCCACGCGACAGGGCGCTAATGAAAAACTGTTTTTT.

This sequence joins TRBV5-1 and TRBJ2-2, with 12 bases matching TRBD2. The CDR3 runs 16 residues. V shed 6 bases, J shed 5 bases, and the junction held 8 bases outside the gene matches. Germline-derived CDR1 and CDR2 are SGHRS and YFSETQ. CDR3 region: CASTDGLAGITGELFF. DNA of the CDR3: TGCGCCAGCACCGACGGACTAGCGGGGATAACCGGGGAGCTGTTTTTT.

The chain is built from TRBV5-1 and TRBJ2-3; the match to TRBD1 covers 8 bases. The CDR3 runs to 15 residues. Losses at the gene ends were 4 bases for V and 2 bases for J; bases not matched to a gene: 6. Germline assignment: CDR1 SGHRS and CDR2 YFSETQ. The CDR3 bases are TGCGCCAGCAGCACCGGGACAGGAGACACAGATACGCAGTATTTT. Amino acid sequence: CASSTGTGDTDTQYF.

The chain carries TRBV14 and TRBJ2-7; perhaps TRBD2 as D (6 bases). Germline V CDR1 and CDR2: SGHDN, FVKESK. The V end was cut by 0 bases, the J end by 3 bases, with 15 bases between. There are 16 residues in the CDR3. CDR3 sequence reads: CASSQDPEGMIYEQYF. The CDR3 region has the DNA TGTGCCAGCAGCCAAGATCCGGAGGGGATGATCTACGAGCAGTACTTC. The full variable domain, its missing parts supplied by reference TRBV14 and TRBJ2-7, is EAGVTQFPSHSVIEKGQTVTLRCDPISGHDNLYWYRRVMGKEIKFLLHFVKESKQDESGMPNNRFLAERTGGTYSTLKVQPAELEDSGVYFCASSQDPEGMIYEQYFGPGTRLTVT.

This chain connects TRBV30 to TRBJ1-2; TRBD1 agrees at 7 bases. Germline CDR1 reads GTSNPN; CDR2 reads SVGIG (reference sequence). With V trimmed by 7 bases and J by 0 bases, 8 bases remained unmatched. The CDR3 has 14 residues. The CDR3 DNA reads as TGTGCCTTGGCAGCAGGGGGATCTAACTATGGCTACACCTTC. This codes for CALAAGGSNYGYTF.